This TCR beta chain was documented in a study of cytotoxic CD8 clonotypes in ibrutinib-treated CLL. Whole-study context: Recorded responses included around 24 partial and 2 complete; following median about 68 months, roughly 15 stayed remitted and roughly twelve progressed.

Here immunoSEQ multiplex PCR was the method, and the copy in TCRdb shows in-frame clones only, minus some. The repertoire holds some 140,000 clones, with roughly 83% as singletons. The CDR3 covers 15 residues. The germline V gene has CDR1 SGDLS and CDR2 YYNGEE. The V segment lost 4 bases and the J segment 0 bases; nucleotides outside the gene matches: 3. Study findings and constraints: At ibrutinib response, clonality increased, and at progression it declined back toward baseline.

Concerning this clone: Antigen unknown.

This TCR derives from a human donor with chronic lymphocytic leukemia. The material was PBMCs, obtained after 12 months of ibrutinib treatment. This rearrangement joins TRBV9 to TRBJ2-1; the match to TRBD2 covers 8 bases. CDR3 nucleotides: TGTGCCAGCAGCTTACTAGCGGACTCCTACAATGAGCAGTTCTTC. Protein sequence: CASSLLADSYNEQFF.